This T cell receptor (beta chain) came from a study of shared clonotypes between healthy human individuals. Whole-study context: The plates for each donor numbered three CD4 naive, three CD4 memory, two CD8 naive and one CD8 memory. Study-wide findings and caveats: The rarefaction results pointed to incomplete sorted-subset sequencing despite large depth.

This clone was recorded once. Antigen specificity is unknown. CD45RO-negative, CCR7-selected cells formed the naive CD8 fraction, which excluded terminally differentiated effector memory CD45RA+ cells. The assay ran at deep level. This table comes from immunoSEQ multiplex PCR, and its TCRdb copy is limited to in-frame clones, with some not included. The sample carries about 590,000 clones, roughly 96% recorded once. CDR3 length equals 14 residues. Germline CDR1 and CDR2: MNHEY and SVGAGI. Trimming cost V 6 bases and J 5 bases, with 17 bases left between them. This receptor was obtained from a woman between 25 and 40 years old in good health. This chain joins TRBV6-5 and TRBJ2-7, with D maybe TRBD1 (6 bases). Source material: naive CD8+ T cells sorted from blood. In nucleotides, the CDR3 is TGTGCCAGCAGCCCCACCGGGACACCTCACGAGCAGTACTTC. Protein: CASSPTGTPHEQYF.